These 32 T cell receptor beta chains were sequenced from one sample in a study of graft-versus-host responses after intestinal transplantation. The table came from immunoSEQ multiplex PCR; TCRdb's copy has only in-frame clones and leaves some out. The sample contains about 120,000 clones, about 95% of which appear only once. These receptors have no identified antigens. Sequencing was performed on unstimulated CD8+ T cells sorted from spleen or lymph node cells, taken before intestinal transplant. All receptors derive from a human donor who received an intestinal transplant.

The chain is built from TRBV9 and TRBJ1-4, with TRBD1 as a possible D gene (6 bases). With 3 bases removed from V and 7 bases from J, the gap between germline ends came to 13 bases. Per germline, CDR1 SGDLS and CDR2 YYNGEE. The CDR3 runs to 14 residues. The CDR3 region is CASSARGDGEKLFF. CDR3 nucleotides: TGTGCCAGCAGCGCGAGGGGGGATGGTGAAAAACTGTTTTTT.

The chain uses TRBV7-8 and TRBJ2-7; 7 positions match TRBD1. This CDR3 comprises 16 residues. CDR1 and CDR2 from the germline V gene are SGHVS and FQNEAQ. The J segment lost 4 bases and the V segment lost 1 base, leaving 10 bases of the junction unmatched. For the CDR3, the DNA is TGTGCCAGCAGCTTAGACCAGGCCAGGGGGTCGTACGAGCAGTACTTC. This encodes CASSLDQARGSYEQYF.

The CDR3 region is CASRSPGQHYNEQFF. DNA for the CDR3: TGTGCCAGCAGATCACCGGGACAGCATTACAATGAGCAGTTCTTC. The rearrangement joins TRBV7-9 to TRBJ2-1; 7 bases match TRBD1. Germline CDR1 is SEHNR and CDR2 is FQNEAQ (reference sequence). V dropped 6 bases and J dropped 4; count of bases not matched to a gene: 9. CDR3 length equals 15 residues.

A note on this clone: Other DNA sequences of this sample code for an identical CDR3. This chain joins TRBV9 and TRBJ2-1, with TRBD2 identical over 11 bases. This CDR3 contains 15 residues. Germline V CDR1 and CDR2: SGDLS, YYNGEE. J was trimmed by 6 bases and V by 0 bases; bases with no gene match: 2. The CDR3 region has the DNA TGTGCCAGCAGCGTAGATAGCGGGAGGGCCAATGAGCAGTTCTTC. It yields the protein CASSVDSGRANEQFF. The variable domain in full, with the rest retrieved from reference TRBV9 and TRBJ2-1, is DSGVTQTPKHLITATGQRVTLRCSPRSGDLSVYWYQQSLDQGLQFLIQYYNGEERAKGNILERFSAQQFPDLHSELNLSSLELGDSALYFCASSVDSGRANEQFFGPGTRLTVL.

This chain links TRBV10-3 with TRBJ2-7; perhaps D is TRBD1 or TRBD2 (6 bases each). Germline V CDR1 and CDR2: ENHRY, SYGVKD. This CDR3 region has 16 residues. V was pared by 3 bases and J by 1 base, with 16 bases between. The CDR3 spells CAISDRGAGQSYEQYF. CDR3 bases: TGTGCCATCAGTGACCGAGGGGCGGGACAATCCTACGAGCAGTACTTC.

The CDR3 bases are TGTGCCAGCAGTTTAGAAGGGACTAGCGGGAGCTACGAGCAGTACTTC. Residues: CASSLEGTSGSYEQYF. This chain links TRBV27 with TRBJ2-7; the match to TRBD2 covers 14 bases. The V and J ends lost 2 bases and 3 bases, in that order; junction bases with no gene match: 3. The CDR3 spans 16 residues. CDR1 and CDR2 (germline): MNHEY, SMNVEV (reference sequence).

V usage is TRBV23-1 and J usage is TRBJ2-7; 8 nucleotides align to TRBD2. TRBV23-1 is sorted into the ORF group, with uncertain function. The trim removed 7 bases at V and 9 bases at J, leaving 20 bases unmatched. The CDR3 runs to 16 residues. The CDR3 coding sequence is TGCGCCAGCACGTCAACCGGGGGGGACAAGGGCTTTGGGCAGTACTTC. Protein product: CASTSTGGDKGFGQYF.

The chain couples TRBV9 to TRBJ2-5; TRBD1 matches 9 bases. J gave up 5 bases and V 7 bases, and 3 bases lay outside the gene matches. Germline V CDR1 and CDR2: SGDLS, YYNGEE. The CDR3 loop spans 12 amino acids. For the CDR3, the DNA is TGTGCCAGCTCGACAGGGGGGGAGACCCAGTACTTC. Translated, it gives CASSTGGETQYF.

V usage is TRBV9 and J usage is TRBJ2-7; possibly TRBD1 for D (6 bases). Trimming stripped 4 bases from V and 3 bases from J, with 11 bases between. This CDR3 has 13 amino acids. Looked up from germline, CDR1 is SGDLS and CDR2 is YYNGEE. CDR3 DNA sequence: TGTGCCAGCAGCCCATCAGGGGACTACGAGCAGTACTTC. Translating it yields CASSPSGDYEQYF.

This chain joins TRBV4-1 and TRBJ2-7; D gene unclear. This CDR3 comprises 15 residues. The V gene's germline CDR1 is MGHRA and CDR2 YSYEKL. V lost 1 base to trimming and J lost 0 bases, with 10 bases between them. Here the CDR3 DNA reads TGCGCCAGCAGCCAAGTACAGCAGTTCTCCTACGAGCAGTACTTC. Amino acid sequence: CASSQVQQFSYEQYF.

The chain joins TRBV30 to TRBJ2-7; TRBD2 agrees at 7 bases. CDR1 is GTSNPN, CDR2 SVGIG, per germline (reference sequence). The CDR3 length is 14 residues. With 8 bases clipped from V and 4 bases from J, the junction kept 14 bases outside the gene matches. The DNA of the CDR3 is TGTGCCGCGAAGGAGGGAGGGCCGTCGTACGAGCAGTACTTC. Protein sequence: CAAKEGGPSYEQYF.

The rearrangement joins TRBV2 to TRBJ1-2, with 10 positions matching TRBD1. After removal of 3 bases from V and 14 bases from J, the junction contained 3 bases not matched to a gene. CDR3 size: 11 residues. The germline CDR1 and CDR2 sequences are SNHLY and FYNNEI. The CDR3 sequence is CASSDGTGATF. The CDR3 bases are TGTGCCAGCAGTGACGGGACAGGGGCTACCTTC.

The chain carries TRBV6-6 and TRBJ2-1; weak D call: TRBD2 (6 bases). The CDR3 consists of 13 residues. V was clipped by 0 bases and J by 10 bases, with 10 bases between them. Germline loops: CDR1 MNHNY, CDR2 SVGAGI (reference sequence). The CDR3, as DNA: TGTGCCAGCAGTTACTCTGGAGGGTTCGAGCAGTTCTTC. Encoded protein: CASSYSGGFEQFF.

J is TRBJ2-3 and V is TRBV28, with 7 nucleotides matching TRBD2. Germline assignment: CDR1 MDHEN and CDR2 SYDVKM. The CDR3 loop spans 15 amino acids. J gave up 2 bases and V 8 bases, and 10 bases lay outside the gene matches. For the CDR3, the DNA is TGTGCCAGCTCGTGGGAGGGAGACTTCACAGATACGCAGTATTTT. Translation: CASSWEGDFTDTQYF.

This clone has only one observation. The J gene is TRBJ1-5, the V gene TRBV4-3; D perhaps matches TRBD1 (6 bases). CDR3 length: 16 residues. Germline-derived CDR1 and CDR2 are LGHNA and YSLEER. The ends were cut back, 1 base at V and 0 bases at J, with 10 bases in the middle. The CDR3 bases are TGCGCCAGCAGCCAAGGTCGGGGGCTTAGCAATCAGCCCCAGCATTTT. Translation: CASSQGRGLSNQPQHF.

V gene TRBV5-8 combines with J gene TRBJ1-2; 7 nucleotides align to TRBD1. The V and J ends lost 4 bases and 7 bases, in that order; junction bases with no gene match: 10. CDR3 size: 14 residues. Germline loops: CDR1 SGHTS, CDR2 YDEGEE. The CDR3 nucleotides read TGTGCCAGCAGCCTGACAGGGCCTGGGAGTGGCTACACCTTC. Protein: CASSLTGPGSGYTF.

The chain recombines TRBV2 with TRBJ2-7; D gene unclear. CDR1 is SNHLY, CDR2 FYNNEI, per germline. Deletions cut 11 bases from V and 0 bases from J, with 20 bases between. The CDR3 runs 15 residues. The CDR3 DNA follows: TGTGCCGGCCTTGTTGGCCCTCCCAGCTCCTACGAGCAGTACTTC. Translated: CAGLVGPPSSYEQYF.

The rearrangement links TRBV28 to TRBJ1-2; 9 bases line up with TRBD1. Germline trimming cut 2 bases from V and 4 bases from J; bases unmatched to any gene: 20. The length of the CDR3 is 20 residues. Germline CDR1 MDHEN, CDR2 SYDVKM. The CDR3 here is CASSLPDRAPSGQGLYGYTF. The CDR3 region has the DNA TGTGCCAGCAGTTTACCGGACCGTGCCCCCTCGGGACAGGGACTCTATGGCTACACCTTC.

J is TRBJ2-7 and V is TRBV7-3, with 7 bases aligning to TRBD1. Trimming took 3 bases from V and 9 from J; bases not matched to a gene: 5. Germline V lookup: CDR1 SGHTA, CDR2 FQGTGA. CDR3 length: 12 amino acids. CDR3 DNA sequence: TGTGCCAGCAGCTTTGACAGGGTCCCGCAGTACTTC. Its protein is CASSFDRVPQYF.

The J gene is TRBJ1-1, the V gene TRBV27; D might be TRBD1 (5 bases). The germline CDR1 and CDR2 sequences are MNHEY and SMNVEV (reference sequence). The CDR3 length is 13 residues. Deletions cut 8 bases from V and 1 base from J, with 11 bases between. The CDR3 loop reads CASALGQNTEAFF. CDR3 nucleotide sequence: TGTGCCAGCGCCCTTGGACAGAACACTGAAGCTTTCTTT.

V gene TRBV29-1 combines with J gene TRBJ2-7; D is possibly TRBD1 or TRBD2 (5 bases each). The CDR3 runs to 17 residues. Trimming took off 4 bases at V and 1 base at J, with 23 bases between the two ends. Germline CDR1 is SQVTM and CDR2 is ANQGSEA. The CDR3 here is CSVAGDLMTSPSYEQYF. The DNA of the CDR3 is TGCAGCGTTGCTGGGGACCTTATGACATCCCCTTCCTACGAGCAGTACTTC.

The chain carries TRBV5-6 and TRBJ2-7; D possibly corresponds to TRBD2 (5 bases). Trimming cost V 0 bases and J 2 bases, with 15 bases left between them. CDR1 is SGHDT, CDR2 YYEEEE, per germline. This CDR3 is built from 16 residues. CDR3 DNA sequence: TGTGCCAGCAGCTTGGCAGTGGGGAGCTTTACCTACGAGCAGTACTTC. It is translated as CASSLAVGSFTYEQYF.

This clone was seen only once. The chain couples TRBV4-1 to TRBJ2-7, with D uncertain. Germline V gives CDR1 MGHRA, CDR2 YSYEKL. Trimming removed 0 bases at V and 6 bases at J, with 15 bases between. CDR3 length equals 15 residues. For the CDR3, the DNA is TGCGCCAGCAGCCAAGATCCTAGGACCGCGGTCGAGCAGTACTTC. It specifies CASSQDPRTAVEQYF.

The chain recombines TRBV15 with TRBJ1-2; D gene uncertain. The CDR3 spans 14 residues. The V end lost 1 base, the J end lost 4 bases, and 10 bases lay between the germline ends. Germline lookup yields CDR1 LNHNV and CDR2 YYDKDF (reference sequence). CDR3 nucleotides: TGTGCCACCAGCAGAGGGGTTGGTAGCTATGGCTACACCTTC. This translates into CATSRGVGSYGYTF.

The V gene is TRBV6-6, the J gene TRBJ2-3; D possibly corresponds to TRBD2 (5 bases). The V and J ends lost 0 bases and 0 bases respectively, with 10 bases between them. The CDR3 contains 16 residues. Looked up from germline, CDR1 is MNHNY and CDR2 is SVGAGI (reference sequence). CDR3 nucleotide sequence: TGTGCCAGCAGTTACTCGGCTCGAGGGAGCACAGATACGCAGTATTTT. Its translation is CASSYSARGSTDTQYF.

The chain employs TRBV29-1 and TRBJ2-1; TRBD1 matches 8 bases. V shed 7 bases, J shed 6 bases, and the junction held 8 bases outside the gene matches. The CDR3 contains 13 residues. CDR1 is SQVTM and CDR2 is ANQGSEA in the germline V gene. The CDR3 region has the DNA TGCAGCGCAAGGGGAGGACAGGGCAATGAGCAGTTCTTC. It codes for CSARGGQGNEQFF.

This chain connects TRBV14 to TRBJ1-3; 7 nucleotides line up with TRBD1. The germline gives CDR1 SGHDN, CDR2 FVKESK. After removal of 0 bases from V and 2 bases from J, the junction contained 1 base not matched to a gene. The CDR3 extends over 15 amino acids. CDR3 sequence reads: CASSQDDRAGNTIYF. DNA of the CDR3: TGTGCCAGCAGCCAAGACGACAGGGCTGGAAACACCATATATTTT.

This chain uses TRBV18 with TRBJ2-4; 7 positions agree with TRBD1. The CDR3 contains 17 residues. The V gene end was trimmed by 3 bases and the J gene end by 1 base; junction bases not matched to a gene: 9. Germline assignment: CDR1 KGHSH and CDR2 LQKENI. The DNA of the CDR3 is TGTGCCAGCTCACCGCCCCCTGAACAGGGGGCCAAAAACATTCAGTACTTC. The encoded protein is CASSPPPEQGAKNIQYF.

The chain links TRBV2 to TRBJ2-7, with D uncertain. V lost 6 bases to trimming and J lost 6 bases, with 12 bases between them. CDR1 SNHLY and CDR2 FYNNEI come from the germline V gene. CDR3 size: 12 residues. CDR3 sequence: CASSDAIFEQYF. The CDR3, as DNA: TGTGCCAGCAGCGACGCTATCTTCGAGCAGTACTTC.

This clone occurred once. This rearrangement joins TRBV7-3 to TRBJ1-1; D might be TRBD1 (5 bases). Looked up from germline, CDR1 is SGHTA and CDR2 is FQGTGA. The CDR3 runs 13 residues. V was pared by 4 bases and J by 3 bases, with 9 bases between. The CDR3 bases are TGTGCCAGCAGCTCCGGGGGTTACACTGAAGCTTTCTTT. This translates into CASSSGGYTEAFF.

The V and J genes are TRBV15 and TRBJ2-7; no firm D call. The V end lost 1 base, the J end lost 3 bases, and 7 bases lay between the germline ends. This CDR3 comprises 13 residues. Germline V gene data show CDR1 as LNHNV and CDR2 as YYDKDF (reference sequence). The CDR3 nucleotides are TGTGCCACCAGCAGAGCGGGCAGCTACGAGCAGTACTTC. It is translated as CATSRAGSYEQYF.

The rearrangement uses TRBV5-5 and TRBJ2-7; D not certain. Germline V CDR1 and CDR2: SGHKS, YYEKEE (reference sequence). The CDR3 contains 11 residues. V lost 3 bases and J lost 7, with 8 bases in between. The chain's CDR3 is CASSSTREQYF. The CDR3 DNA reads TGTGCCAGCAGCTCCACCAGGGAGCAGTACTTC.